Listed below are T cell receptor beta chains from one sample, sequenced in a study of T-cell memory formation after mild COVID-19. Each CDR3 protein is one row after TCRdb ran MiXCR on the 5' RACE reads. The sample lists about 29,000 distinct CDR3 sequences, 12% occurring once. The source material was PBMCs or a T cell subset sorted from them (not recorded which). The receptors were gathered from an adult woman who had mild COVID-19 (a few samples of this study predate the infection). Cell type and time point are not known. The CDR3 runs from the conserved cysteine through the conserved F or W. A D gene is named only where the DNA matches it firmly. Rows may omit the clone size; those that give it use once, few, many or a size class.

clone_size: many; j_call: TRBJ1-1; d_call: .; cdr3_length: 15; v_call: TRBV9; cdr3_aa: CASSVDGALNTEAFF; cdr3_nt: TGTGCCAGCAGCGTAGACGGGGCCTTGAACACTGAAGCTTTCTTT
clone_size: many; j_call: TRBJ2-2; d_call: .; cdr3_length: 16; v_call: TRBV7-2; cdr3_aa: CASSHPWGFRTGELFF; cdr3_nt: TGTGCCAGCAGCCACCCTTGGGGGTTCCGCACCGGGGAGCTGTTTTTT
clone_size: few; j_call: TRBJ2-2; d_call: .; cdr3_length: 15; v_call: TRBV7-2; cdr3_aa: CASSLLATNTGELFF; cdr3_nt: TGTGCCAGCAGCTTACTAGCAACGAACACCGGGGAGCTGTTTTTT
clone_size: many; j_call: TRBJ1-1; d_call: .; cdr3_length: 14; v_call: TRBV12-3/TRBV12-4; cdr3_aa: CASSFGRRGTEAFF; cdr3_nt: TGTGCCAGCAGTTTTGGCAGGAGAGGCACTGAAGCTTTCTTT
clone_size: many; j_call: TRBJ1-1; d_call: .; cdr3_length: 14; v_call: TRBV5-1; cdr3_aa: CASSLAGGLVEAFF; cdr3_nt: TGCGCCAGCAGCTTGGCCGGAGGGTTGGTAGAAGCTTTCTTT
clone_size: many; j_call: TRBJ2-5; d_call: .; cdr3_length: 16; v_call: TRBV25-1; cdr3_aa: CASSEYGTGRQETQYF; cdr3_nt: TGTGCCAGCAGTGAATATGGAACAGGGAGACAAGAGACCCAGTACTTC
clone_size: many; j_call: TRBJ2-2; d_call: .; cdr3_length: 16; v_call: TRBV25-1; cdr3_aa: CASSEGDRPNTGELFF; cdr3_nt: TGTGCCAGCAGTGAAGGTGACAGGCCGAACACCGGGGAGCTGTTTTTT
clone_size: many; j_call: TRBJ2-5; d_call: TRBD1; cdr3_length: 16; v_call: TRBV19; cdr3_aa: CASSPNRGTGQETQYF; cdr3_nt: TGTGCCAGTAGTCCGAACAGGGGAACGGGGCAAGAGACCCAGTACTTC
clone_size: medium-sized; j_call: TRBJ2-5; d_call: TRBD2; cdr3_length: 15; v_call: TRBV20-1; cdr3_aa: CSARRPGTSEETQYF; cdr3_nt: TGCAGTGCTAGACGACCCGGGACTAGCGAAGAGACCCAGTACTTC
clone_size: many; j_call: TRBJ2-4; d_call: TRBD2; cdr3_length: 16; v_call: TRBV3-1; cdr3_aa: CASSLQGGGAKNIQYF; cdr3_nt: TGTGCCAGCAGCCTCCAAGGCGGGGGAGCCAAAAACATTCAGTACTTC
clone_size: many; j_call: TRBJ2-1; d_call: TRBD2; cdr3_length: 16; v_call: TRBV9; cdr3_aa: CASSVALLASYNEQFF; cdr3_nt: TGTGCCAGCAGCGTAGCTTTACTAGCGAGCTACAATGAGCAGTTCTTC
clone_size: many; j_call: TRBJ2-2; d_call: .; cdr3_length: 16; v_call: TRBV24-1; cdr3_aa: CATSDFVASNTGELFF; cdr3_nt: TGTGCCACCAGTGATTTCGTTGCTTCGAACACCGGGGAGCTGTTTTTT
clone_size: many; j_call: TRBJ1-3; d_call: .; cdr3_length: 15; v_call: TRBV4-3; cdr3_aa: CASSQFQGTLNTIYF; cdr3_nt: TGCGCCAGCAGCCAATTTCAGGGGACGCTCAACACCATATATTTT
clone_size: many; j_call: TRBJ2-1; d_call: TRBD2; cdr3_length: 12; v_call: TRBV7-2; cdr3_aa: CASSRRGGEQFF; cdr3_nt: TGTGCCAGCAGCCGTCGGGGGGGTGAGCAGTTCTTC
clone_size: many; j_call: TRBJ1-2; d_call: TRBD1; cdr3_length: 17; v_call: TRBV4-1; cdr3_aa: CASSQGYRGRNNYGYTF; cdr3_nt: TGCGCCAGCAGCCAAGGATACAGGGGCAGGAATAACTATGGCTACACCTTC
clone_size: many; j_call: TRBJ2-3; d_call: .; cdr3_length: 13; v_call: TRBV18; cdr3_aa: CASSGGPTDTQYF; cdr3_nt: TGTGCCAGCTCAGGTGGACCCACAGATACGCAGTATTTT
clone_size: many; j_call: TRBJ2-1; d_call: .; cdr3_length: 12; v_call: TRBV5-4; cdr3_aa: CASSLEYRELFF; cdr3_nt: TGTGCCAGCAGCTTGGAATACAGGGAATTGTTCTTC
clone_size: many; j_call: TRBJ2-1; d_call: TRBD2; cdr3_length: 14; v_call: TRBV7-6; cdr3_aa: CASQGTSGGDEQFF; cdr3_nt: TGTGCCAGCCAAGGGACTAGCGGGGGCGATGAGCAGTTCTTC
clone_size: many; j_call: TRBJ2-5; d_call: TRBD1; cdr3_length: 15; v_call: TRBV28; cdr3_aa: CASSPPGQGKETQYF; cdr3_nt: TGTGCCAGCAGTCCCCCGGGACAGGGGAAAGAGACCCAGTACTTC
clone_size: many; j_call: TRBJ1-2; d_call: .; cdr3_length: 14; v_call: TRBV6-5; cdr3_aa: CASSSRDTVYGYTF; cdr3_nt: TGTGCCAGCAGTTCCCGGGACACGGTCTATGGCTACACCTTC
clone_size: medium-sized; j_call: TRBJ2-5; d_call: .; cdr3_length: 12; v_call: TRBV12-3/TRBV12-4; cdr3_aa: CASSPPWETQYF; cdr3_nt: TGTGCCAGCAGCCCGCCGTGGGAGACCCAGTACTTC
clone_size: medium-sized; j_call: TRBJ2-7; d_call: TRBD2; cdr3_length: 18; v_call: TRBV4-3; cdr3_aa: CASSRGLAGGLSSYEQYF; cdr3_nt: TGCGCCAGCAGCCGAGGACTAGCGGGAGGCTTGAGCTCCTACGAGCAGTACTTC
clone_size: .; j_call: TRBJ2-7; d_call: .; cdr3_length: 14; v_call: TRBV18; cdr3_aa: CASSPGLTEYEQYF; cdr3_nt: TGTGCCAGCTCACCAGGTTTGACGGAATACGAGCAGTACTTC
clone_size: many; j_call: TRBJ2-7; d_call: TRBD2; cdr3_length: 14; v_call: TRBV7-9; cdr3_aa: CASSQSGGSYEQYF; cdr3_nt: TGTGCCAGCAGCCAGAGCGGGGGGTCCTACGAGCAGTACTTC
clone_size: few; j_call: TRBJ2-1; d_call: .; cdr3_length: 13; v_call: TRBV14; cdr3_aa: CASSQGDRDIKFF; cdr3_nt: TGTGCCAGCAGCCAAGGGGACCGGGACATAAAGTTCTTC
clone_size: many; j_call: TRBJ2-5; d_call: .; cdr3_length: 13; v_call: TRBV19; cdr3_aa: CASSQQGWETQYF; cdr3_nt: TGTGCCAGTAGCCAACAGGGCTGGGAGACCCAGTACTTC
clone_size: many; j_call: TRBJ2-7; d_call: .; cdr3_length: 14; v_call: TRBV18; cdr3_aa: CASSSGASTYEQYF; cdr3_nt: TGTGCCAGCTCATCGGGGGCCTCCACCTACGAGCAGTACTTC
clone_size: many; j_call: TRBJ2-4; d_call: .; cdr3_length: 18; v_call: TRBV5-1; cdr3_aa: CASSYTSGGALAKNIQYF; cdr3_nt: TGCGCCAGCAGCTATACCTCTGGCGGGGCACTAGCCAAAAACATTCAGTACTTC
clone_size: medium-sized; j_call: TRBJ2-1; d_call: TRBD2; cdr3_length: 15; v_call: TRBV27; cdr3_aa: CASRWTSGVYNEQFF; cdr3_nt: TGTGCCAGCAGGTGGACTAGCGGAGTTTACAATGAGCAGTTCTTC
clone_size: many; j_call: TRBJ2-1; d_call: TRBD2; cdr3_length: 15; v_call: TRBV12-3/TRBV12-4; cdr3_aa: CASSLMSGTFNEQFF; cdr3_nt: TGTGCCAGCAGTTTAATGAGCGGGACCTTCAATGAGCAGTTCTTC
clone_size: .; j_call: TRBJ2-5; d_call: .; cdr3_length: 12; v_call: TRBV10-3; cdr3_aa: CAIRGSGETQYF; cdr3_nt: TGTGCCATCAGAGGGAGTGGGGAGACCCAGTACTTC
clone_size: .; j_call: TRBJ2-1; d_call: .; cdr3_length: 15; v_call: TRBV5-6; cdr3_aa: CASSLGRNGAAKQFF; cdr3_nt: TGTGCCAGCAGCTTGGGACGAAATGGAGCCGCTAAGCAGTTCTTC
clone_size: many; j_call: TRBJ1-5; d_call: TRBD1; cdr3_length: 17; v_call: TRBV20-1; cdr3_aa: CSAPSTGGVQGNQPQHF; cdr3_nt: TGCAGTGCCCCATCGACAGGGGGCGTTCAGGGCAATCAGCCCCAGCATTTT
clone_size: medium-sized; j_call: TRBJ2-5; d_call: .; cdr3_length: 17; v_call: TRBV9; cdr3_aa: CASSVGVGGSSQETQYF; cdr3_nt: TGTGCCAGCAGCGTGGGAGTGGGGGGCTCAAGCCAAGAGACCCAGTACTTC
clone_size: medium-sized; j_call: TRBJ1-5; d_call: .; cdr3_length: 14; v_call: TRBV12-3/TRBV12-4; cdr3_aa: CASSFKGGNQPQHF; cdr3_nt: TGTGCCAGCAGTTTTAAGGGGGGGAATCAGCCCCAGCATTTT
clone_size: many; j_call: TRBJ2-3; d_call: TRBD1; cdr3_length: 16; v_call: TRBV18; cdr3_aa: CASSPPVGTGTDTQYF; cdr3_nt: TGTGCCAGCTCACCTCCGGTAGGGACAGGCACAGATACGCAGTATTTT
clone_size: many; j_call: TRBJ1-2; d_call: TRBD1; cdr3_length: 14; v_call: TRBV5-1; cdr3_aa: CASSFGDRNYGYTF; cdr3_nt: TGCGCCAGCAGCTTCGGGGACAGGAATTATGGCTACACCTTC
clone_size: medium-sized; j_call: TRBJ2-7; d_call: TRBD1; cdr3_length: 15; v_call: TRBV27; cdr3_aa: CASSLGQGITYEQYF; cdr3_nt: TGTGCCAGCAGTTTAGGACAGGGGATTACCTACGAGCAGTACTTC
clone_size: many; j_call: TRBJ2-3; d_call: .; cdr3_length: 15; v_call: TRBV7-3; cdr3_aa: CASSPLGITTDTQYF; cdr3_nt: TGTGCCAGCAGCCCCCTGGGCATCACCACAGATACGCAGTATTTT
clone_size: many; j_call: TRBJ2-3; d_call: .; cdr3_length: 16; v_call: TRBV29-1; cdr3_aa: CSVVLLGDLSTDTQYF; cdr3_nt: TGCAGCGTTGTTCTCCTAGGGGATTTGAGCACAGATACGCAGTATTTT